This TCR beta chain was documented in a study of tumor-infiltrating lymphocytes in primary liver carcinoma. Looking at the study overall: T1-T3 N0M0 was the stage of the tumors, which were 4.2 to 10 cm across.

Co-extraction of RNA and DNA was performed on about 19-32 mg of unsorted bulk tissue. Each tumor sample had over 75% viable tumor cells. The study's findings and limits: Overlap between tumor regions exceeded overlap of tumor with adjacent tissue or blood. Tumor top-250-clone fractions significantly exceeded those of blood (p = 0.039).

Worth noting for this clonotype: Its matching antigen is unknown.

J was trimmed by 12 bases and V by 6 bases; bases with no gene match: 14. CDR1 and CDR2 (germline): SGHAT, FQNNGV. There are 13 residues in the CDR3. Total RNA (approximately 0.5 ug) served as template for TCR beta cDNA synthesis primed by a constant-region primer. It was through three nested multiplex PCR rounds of slightly modified ARM-PCR that TCR beta libraries arose. The first two PCR rounds used TRBV1-TRBV30 primers with a Cbeta primer, around 10 cycles each. Using its own MiXCR run on the multiplex PCR reads, TCRdb lists one record per CDR3 protein. Among tens of thousands of distinct CDR3 sequences, 72% were seen once, and the ten largest hold 15% to 20%.

The sample was liver tumor tissue from sampling region 1. Documented subset: tumor region T1, superior pole. The source of this sequence is a man in his forties or fifties with primary liver carcinoma and hepatitis B virus infection. This chain links TRBV11-2 with TRBJ2-7; 7 positions agree with TRBD2. This CDR3 reads CASSREGLNEWYF. In nucleotides, the CDR3 is TGTGCCAGCAGTAGGGAGGGCCTTAACGAGTGGTACTTC. Full variable domain (rest looked up from reference TRBV11-2 and TRBJ2-7): EAGVAQSPRYKIIEKRQSVAFWCNPISGHATLYWYQQILGQGPKLLIQFQNNGVVDDSQLPKDRFSAERLKGVDSTLKIQPAKLEDSAVYLCASSREGLNEWYFGPGTRLTVT.